One and the same sample provided the 29 T cell receptor beta chains below, sequenced in a study of T cells in Graves' hyperthyroidism and ophthalmopathy (dated by TCRdb to the late 2010s). To prepare the library, multiplex PCR was applied. The sequencer was an Illumina HiSeq 2000. The TCR beta CDR3 regions were amplified from RNA transcripts. A first-round RT-PCR of the TCR CDR3 used the HTBI primer set with the Qiagen OneStep RT-PCR kit. Starting from the raw public reads, TCRdb applied fastp trimming at Q25, assembled clones with MiXCR and retained in-frame beta chains. Each entry merges the rows of one CDR3 protein and shows their most common DNA and genes. A total of 400,000 or so distinct CDR3 sequences appear in this sample, 11% to 15% of them only once. The ten largest clonotypes hold approximately 29% of the sample. Sequenced input: blood. The source is a man over 45 with Graves' ophthalmopathy.

This clonotype was counted a single time. The rearrangement joins TRBV5-1 to TRBJ1-1; TRBD1 agrees at 7 bases. Per the germline V gene, CDR1 is SGHRS and CDR2 is YFSETQ. With 4 bases clipped from V and 6 bases from J, the junction kept 3 bases outside the gene matches. The CDR3 covers 12 residues. The CDR3 region has the DNA TGCGCCAGCAGCCCGACAGGGTCTGAAGCTTTCTTT. Encoded protein: CASSPTGSEAFF. Supplemented by reference TRBV5-1 and TRBJ1-1, the full variable domain reads KAGVTQTPRYLIKTRGQQVTLSCSPISGHRSVSWYQQTPGQGLQFLFEYFSETQRNKGNFPGRFSGRQFSNSRSEMNVSTLELGDSALYLCASSPTGSEAFFGQGTRLTVV.

This clonotype was counted at least ten times. The chain carries TRBV5-1 and TRBJ2-7; D is unclear. Per the germline V gene, CDR1 is SGHRS and CDR2 is YFSETQ. Trimming cost V 4 bases and J 2 bases, with 16 bases left between them. The CDR3 totals 15 residues. The CDR3 DNA is TGCGCCAGCAGCCAAACACTTCGAGGCGCCTACGAGCAGTACTTC. Translation: CASSQTLRGAYEQYF.

This clonotype came up a few times. The chain links TRBV20-1 to TRBJ2-1; 10 nucleotides match TRBD1. The CDR3 loop spans 15 amino acids. Per germline, CDR1 DFQATT and CDR2 SNEGSKA (reference sequence). The V and J ends lost 6 bases and 1 base, in that order; junction bases with no gene match: 6. The CDR3 DNA is TGCAGTGCGGGACAGGGGATAAGGTCCTACAATGAGCAGTTCTTC. Residues: CSAGQGIRSYNEQFF.

The chain uses TRBV4-1 and TRBJ1-2; no definite D call. Trimming pared 2 bases from V and 4 bases from J, leaving 17 bases between. The CDR3 loop spans 16 amino acids. From germline, CDR1 is MGHRA and CDR2 YSYEKL. CDR3 in DNA: TGCGCCAGCAGCCAAATCGACCTGGGCCCCTTCTATGGCTACACCTTC. Its translation is CASSQIDLGPFYGYTF.

This clonotype was seen more than once but under ten times. The chain carries TRBV12-3 or TRBV12-4 and TRBJ1-1; tentatively, D is TRBD1 (5 bases). The CDR3 consists of 15 residues. Trimming shortened V by 7 bases and J by 0 bases, and 15 bases separated the two germline ends. As DNA, the CDR3 is TGTGCCAGCACCTCCGGGTGGGGGGTGAACACTGAAGCTTTCTTT. It specifies CASTSGWGVNTEAFF.

Ten or more counts support this clonotype. The chain is built from TRBV6-1 and TRBJ2-7, with a tentative D call TRBD1 (6 bases). Deletions cut 5 bases from V and 0 bases from J, with 23 bases between. The CDR3 loop spans 18 amino acids. The germline CDR1 and CDR2 sequences are MNHNS and SASEGT. This chain's CDR3 is CASSRTSPGQTSSYEQYF. CDR3 nucleotides: TGTGCCAGCAGTCGCACCTCCCCGGGACAAACGAGCTCCTACGAGCAGTACTTC.

Many counts were recorded for this clonotype. The CDR3 nucleotides read TGTGCCAGCAGTTACTCCCAGACTTTCCCTCGCGAGCAGTACTTC. Amino acid sequence: CASSYSQTFPREQYF. This chain connects TRBV6-5 to TRBJ2-7, with D uncertain. V lost 0 bases and J lost 6, with 15 bases in between. Germline lookup yields CDR1 MNHEY and CDR2 SVGAGI. The CDR3 has 15 residues.

V and J are TRBV3-1 and TRBJ2-5; no reliable D call. In germline, CDR1 is LGHDT, CDR2 YNNKEL (reference sequence). CDR3 length: 15 residues. V was cut by 0 bases and J by 2 bases, with 10 bases left in between. The CDR3 reads CASSQDHASQETQYF. CDR3 coding DNA: TGTGCCAGCAGCCAAGACCACGCTAGTCAAGAGACCCAGTACTTC.

CDR3 residues: CSVVASGTNEQFF. For the CDR3, the DNA is TGCAGCGTTGTGGCTAGCGGTACAAATGAGCAGTTCTTC. V is TRBV29-1 and J is TRBJ2-1; 7 bases align to TRBD2. The CDR3 loop spans 13 amino acids. With V trimmed by 4 bases and J by 7 bases, 7 bases remained unmatched. The germline V gene encodes CDR1 SQVTM and CDR2 ANQGSEA.

This clonotype was counted between two and nine times. The rearrangement links TRBV5-1 to TRBJ1-1; D ambiguous. Germline V gene data show CDR1 as SGHRS and CDR2 as YFSETQ. The CDR3 has 14 amino acids. Between the trimmed V and J ends, which lost 3 bases and 0 bases, there was a span of 9 bases. CDR3 sequence reads: CASSSQALNTEAFF. The CDR3 DNA is TGCGCCAGCAGCTCGCAGGCCCTGAACACTGAAGCTTTCTTT.

This clonotype was seen repeatedly, ten times or more. V is TRBV4-1 and J is TRBJ1-2; the match to TRBD1 covers 7 bases. V trimming: 6 bases; J trimming: 7 bases; junction bases outside the gene matches: 20. The germline CDR1 and CDR2 sequences are MGHRA and YSYEKL. The CDR3 totals 17 residues. The CDR3 DNA sequence: TGCGCCAGCAGGGCCCGGGACAGCGGGACGACAGCTCGTGGCTACACCTTC. Translating gives CASRARDSGTTARGYTF.

The chain employs TRBV18 and TRBJ2-7; D is uncertain. Germline CDR1 and CDR2: KGHSH and LQKENI. The CDR3 runs 14 residues. V gave up 1 base and J gave up 6 bases, with 13 bases separating them. Here the CDR3 DNA reads TGTGCCAGCTCACCACGGCGGCAGAGCTTCGAGCAGTACTTC. Amino acids: CASSPRRQSFEQYF.

This clonotype has a count of ten or more. The chain has TRBV30 and TRBJ2-3, with unresolved D. The V gene's germline CDR1 is GTSNPN and CDR2 SVGIG (reference sequence). The CDR3 length is 13 residues. The germline V and J ends were trimmed by 0 bases and 0 bases, with 4 bases remaining between them. The CDR3 DNA reads as TGTGCCTGGAGTGTAGGCAGCACAGATACGCAGTATTTT. It specifies CAWSVGSTDTQYF.

This chain joins TRBV20-1 and TRBJ2-7; perhaps TRBD2 as D (5 bases). V was cut by 6 bases and J by 0 bases, with 15 bases left in between. Germline V gene lookup returns CDR1 DFQATT and CDR2 SNEGSKA (reference sequence). The CDR3 covers 14 residues. CDR3 amino acids: CSARSGKNSYEQYF. DNA for the CDR3: TGCAGTGCCAGAAGCGGAAAAAACTCCTACGAGCAGTACTTC.

The table lists this clonotype with many counts. The chain uses TRBV3-1 and TRBJ1-2; a weak D match, TRBD1 (5 bases). V was shortened by 1 base and J by 4 bases, with 16 bases between the two germline ends. From germline, CDR1 is LGHDT and CDR2 YNNKEL (reference sequence). The CDR3 is made up of 16 amino acids. CDR3 bases: TGTGCCAGCAGCCAAGCTAGGGACCGAAGATTCTATGGCTACACCTTC. Amino acid sequence: CASSQARDRRFYGYTF.

The chain links TRBV14 to TRBJ2-2; 10 positions agree with TRBD2. Per the germline V gene, CDR1 is SGHDN and CDR2 is FVKESK. V was pared by 5 bases and J by 1 base, with 4 bases of the junction left unmatched. CDR3 length: 16 residues. The CDR3 DNA reads as TGTGCCAGCAGCAAAACTAGCGGGATGAACACCGGGGAGCTGTTTTTT. It is translated as CASSKTSGMNTGELFF.

This clonotype was counted a few times. The V and J genes are TRBV19 and TRBJ2-5; D remains unclear. The CDR3 consists of 16 residues. Germline-derived CDR1 and CDR2 are LNHDA and SQIVND (reference sequence). The V and J ends lost 7 bases and 3 bases respectively, with 21 bases between them. The CDR3: CASKDHKASKKETQYF. The CDR3 DNA reads TGTGCCAGTAAGGATCACAAGGCTTCGAAGAAAGAGACCCAGTACTTC.

This clonotype was seen many times. CDR3 loop: CASSFGGYNEQFF. DNA of the CDR3: TGTGCCAGCAGCTTTGGGGGCTACAATGAGCAGTTCTTC. V and J are TRBV7-8 and TRBJ2-1; perhaps D is TRBD1 or TRBD2 (5 bases each). Germline V CDR1 and CDR2: SGHVS, FQNEAQ. V lost 3 bases to trimming and J lost 3 bases, with 6 bases between them. This CDR3 contains 13 residues.

Ten or more counts support this clonotype. This chain joins TRBV11-2 and TRBJ2-1, with 9 bases fitting TRBD2. Germline V gene lookup returns CDR1 SGHAT and CDR2 FQNNGV. After removal of 4 bases from V and 5 bases from J, the junction contained 9 bases not matched to a gene. The CDR3 runs to 16 residues. CDR3 in amino acids: CASSSGWTSEHNEQFF. CDR3 coding DNA: TGTGCCAGCAGCTCGGGCTGGACTAGCGAGCACAATGAGCAGTTCTTC.

V and J are TRBV10-3 and TRBJ2-5; a weak D match, TRBD1 (6 bases). This CDR3 comprises 13 residues. V lost 10 bases to trimming and J lost 1 base, with 13 bases between them. Germline CDR1 and CDR2: ENHRY and SYGVKD. The CDR3 spells CATTGQLQETQYF. The DNA of the CDR3 is TGTGCCACAACTGGACAGCTCCAAGAGACCCAGTACTTC.

V and J are TRBV20-1 and TRBJ2-1; D is perhaps TRBD2 (5 bases). This CDR3 is 16 amino acids long. Per germline, CDR1 DFQATT and CDR2 SNEGSKA (reference sequence). V gave up 0 bases and J gave up 8 bases, with 20 bases separating them. Here the CDR3 reads CSARDTFGPGVYEQFF. The CDR3 DNA is TGCAGTGCTAGAGATACTTTCGGCCCCGGGGTATATGAGCAGTTCTTC.

This clonotype was seen more than once but under ten times. The chain combines TRBV4-2 with TRBJ1-1; D ambiguous. Trimming left V 4 bases short and J 5 bases short, with 17 bases between. This CDR3 is 15 amino acids long. The germline CDR1 and CDR2 sequences are LGHNA and YNFKEQ. The CDR3 reads CASSRPTGVRTEAFF. DNA of the CDR3: TGTGCCAGCAGCCGACCGACCGGGGTCAGGACTGAAGCTTTCTTT.

The CDR3 coding sequence is TGTGCCAGCATACAGGACAGGGGTCGTCTTGAGCAGTTCTTC. This translates into CASIQDRGRLEQFF. The V call is TRBV6-1, the J call TRBJ2-1, with 9 nucleotides matching TRBD1. With V trimmed by 7 bases and J by 9 bases, 10 bases remained unmatched. The germline gives CDR1 MNHNS, CDR2 SASEGT. This CDR3 has 14 amino acids.

This CDR3 is CASSQVAGYSYNEQFF. CDR3 nucleotide sequence: TGCGCCAGCAGCCAAGTGGCGGGATACTCCTACAATGAGCAGTTCTTC. The chain links TRBV4-1 to TRBJ2-1; weak D call: TRBD2 (6 bases). Deletions cut 1 base from V and 0 bases from J, with 10 bases between. Germline loops: CDR1 MGHRA, CDR2 YSYEKL. This CDR3 contains 16 residues.

The table lists this clonotype with many counts. The rearrangement uses TRBV12-3 or TRBV12-4 and TRBJ1-6; 7 bases line up with TRBD1. This CDR3 has 14 amino acids. J was trimmed by 7 bases and V by 5 bases; bases with no gene match: 5. The CDR3 nucleotides are TGTGCCAGCAGTCCCACAGGGGAGAATTCACCCCTCCACTTT. Translated: CASSPTGENSPLHF.

V usage is TRBV9 and J usage is TRBJ2-1, with 13 bases lining up with TRBD2. V lost 3 bases, J lost 8 bases, and 5 bases stayed unmatched. The CDR3 has 15 amino acids. The V gene's germline CDR1 is SGDLS and CDR2 YYNGEE. The CDR3 protein is CASSGTSGRSDEQFF. The CDR3 DNA sequence: TGTGCCAGCAGCGGGACTAGCGGGAGATCCGATGAGCAGTTCTTC.

The chain recombines TRBV19 with TRBJ1-2; perhaps TRBD1 as D (6 bases). Trimming stripped 4 bases from V and 2 bases from J, with 23 bases between. The germline CDR1 and CDR2 sequences are LNHDA and SQIVND (reference sequence). The length of the CDR3 is 18 residues. The CDR3 coding sequence is TGTGCCAGTAGTAGATCCCTGCAATGGACAGAGGGGAACTATGGCTACACCTTC. Its protein product is CASSRSLQWTEGNYGYTF.

This clonotype was seen ten or more times. This chain connects TRBV11-1 to TRBJ1-1; 9 nucleotides match TRBD1. Trimming cost V 3 bases and J 4 bases; bases outside gene matches: 9. This CDR3 region has 16 residues. Per the germline V gene, CDR1 is SGHAT and CDR2 is FQDESV (reference sequence). In nucleotides, the CDR3 is TGTGCCAGCAGCTTTCCCGGGACAGGGTTGGGCACTGAAGCTTTCTTT. Translating it yields CASSFPGTGLGTEAFF.

In this sample, this clonotype turned up many times. One end of the junction is discordant with germline, which a read error may explain. The chain joins TRBV11-1 to TRBJ2-2, with TRBD2 matching 7 bases. This CDR3 is 11 amino acids long. The germline gives CDR1 SGHAT, CDR2 FQDESV (reference sequence). The CDR3 nucleotides are TGCATTGGGAGGGTCACCGGGGAGCTGTTTTTT. This encodes CIGRVTGELFF. The full variable domain, completed using reference TRBV11-1 and TRBJ2-2, is EAEVAQSPRYKITEKSQAVAFWCDPISGHATLYWYRQILGQGPELLVQFQDESVVDDSQLPKDRFSAERLKGVDSTLKIQPAELGDSAMYLCIGRVTGELFFGEGSRLTVL.